The rows below give T cell receptor beta chains drawn from one sample of a study of long-term antiretroviral therapy in people with HIV. Some clones are missing from TCRdb's copy, which holds only in-frame ones; the method was immunoSEQ multiplex PCR. The sample consists of 20,000 or so clones, about 76% of them appearing once. Material: unsorted PBMCs, obtained 0.1 years before starting antiretroviral therapy. These receptors all come from a man aged 35-49 years with HIV. Both conserved end residues are part of each CDR3. Fields, in order: D gene, V gene, J gene, clone size, CDR3 DNA, CDR3 protein. The D gene is left open where the match is weak. Clone sizes are given selectively: once, few, many, or a class where the clone is expanded.

D: -
V: TRBV5-1
J: TRBJ1-1
size: few
DNA: TGCGCCAGCAGCGAACAAGGGGGGGGTCTTGAAGCTTTCTTT
CDR3: CASSEQGGGLEAFF

D: -
V: TRBV7-2
J: TRBJ2-2
size: once
DNA: TGTGCCAGCAGCTTCTCTGTGGCTGCGAACACCGGGGAGCTGTTTTTT
CDR3: CASSFSVAANTGELFF

D: TRBD1
V: TRBV27
J: TRBJ1-2
size: -
DNA: TGTGCCAGCAGTGACTCACAGGGGGCGCGGGGCTACACCTTC
CDR3: CASSDSQGARGYTF

D: TRBD2
V: TRBV5-1
J: TRBJ2-7
size: -
DNA: TGCGCCAGCAGCTTGGTAGCCAGCGGGATGGGTGAGCAGTACTTC
CDR3: CASSLVASGMGEQYF

D: -
V: TRBV4-3
J: TRBJ2-1
size: -
DNA: TGCGCCAGCAGCCAGGAGATGAGCTCCTACAATGAGCAGTTCTTC
CDR3: CASSQEMSSYNEQFF

D: -
V: TRBV10-1
J: TRBJ2-3
size: -
DNA: TGCGCCAGCAGCCTGGGGGGCGGCAGCACAGATACGCAGTATTTT
CDR3: CASSLGGGSTDTQYF

D: TRBD2
V: TRBV4-1
J: TRBJ2-2
size: -
DNA: TGCGCCAGCAGCCAAGTTCTAGCGGGCCCCACCGGGGAGCTGTTTTTT
CDR3: CASSQVLAGPTGELFF

D: -
V: TRBV5-1
J: TRBJ2-3
size: -
DNA: TGCGCCAGCAGCTTGTTCTCTCTGGCAGATACGCAGTATTTT
CDR3: CASSLFSLADTQYF

D: -
V: TRBV5-1
J: TRBJ2-1
size: once
DNA: TGCGCCAGCAGCCCGCAGGGAATCAATGAGCAGTTCTTC
CDR3: CASSPQGINEQFF

D: -
V: TRBV12-5
J: TRBJ2-3
size: -
DNA: TGTGCTAGTGGTCCCGACAGCACAGATACGCAGTATTTT
CDR3: CASGPDSTDTQYF

D: -
V: TRBV4-2
J: TRBJ1-1
size: -
DNA: TGTGCCAGCAGCCAAGATCTTCCGGGATTCGACACTGAAGCTTTCTTT
CDR3: CASSQDLPGFDTEAFF

D: -
V: TRBV21-1
J: TRBJ2-7
size: few
DNA: TGTGCCAGCAGCAAAGAGGGCCATACGAGGGCGTACTTC
CDR3: CASSKEGHTRAYF

D: TRBD2
V: TRBV5-6
J: TRBJ2-1
size: -
DNA: TGTGCCAGCAGCTTGTTGGCTAGCGGGAGGGAAAAGCAGTTCTTC
CDR3: CASSLLASGREKQFF

D: TRBD2
V: TRBV19
J: TRBJ2-1
size: few
DNA: TGTGCCAGTAGTATCAGCGGGAGTTCCTACAATGAGCAGTTCTTC
CDR3: CASSISGSSYNEQFF

D: -
V: TRBV7-6
J: TRBJ2-3
size: -
DNA: TGTGCCAGCAGCCAAGCAGCGGAAACTAGCACAGATACGCAGTATTTT
CDR3: CASSQAAETSTDTQYF

D: TRBD2
V: TRBV18
J: TRBJ2-1
size: once
DNA: TGTGCCAGCTCACCACAACTAGCGGGGGGGCGCAATGAGCAGTTCTTC
CDR3: CASSPQLAGGRNEQFF

D: -
V: TRBV7-2
J: TRBJ1-3
size: -
DNA: TGTGCCAGCAGCCTGACGGGAAACACCATATATTTT
CDR3: CASSLTGNTIYF

D: -
V: TRBV7-8
J: TRBJ2-1
size: -
DNA: TGTGCCAGCAGTTTGACGGCGTCTTTTTACAATGAGCAGTTCTTC
CDR3: CASSLTASFYNEQFF